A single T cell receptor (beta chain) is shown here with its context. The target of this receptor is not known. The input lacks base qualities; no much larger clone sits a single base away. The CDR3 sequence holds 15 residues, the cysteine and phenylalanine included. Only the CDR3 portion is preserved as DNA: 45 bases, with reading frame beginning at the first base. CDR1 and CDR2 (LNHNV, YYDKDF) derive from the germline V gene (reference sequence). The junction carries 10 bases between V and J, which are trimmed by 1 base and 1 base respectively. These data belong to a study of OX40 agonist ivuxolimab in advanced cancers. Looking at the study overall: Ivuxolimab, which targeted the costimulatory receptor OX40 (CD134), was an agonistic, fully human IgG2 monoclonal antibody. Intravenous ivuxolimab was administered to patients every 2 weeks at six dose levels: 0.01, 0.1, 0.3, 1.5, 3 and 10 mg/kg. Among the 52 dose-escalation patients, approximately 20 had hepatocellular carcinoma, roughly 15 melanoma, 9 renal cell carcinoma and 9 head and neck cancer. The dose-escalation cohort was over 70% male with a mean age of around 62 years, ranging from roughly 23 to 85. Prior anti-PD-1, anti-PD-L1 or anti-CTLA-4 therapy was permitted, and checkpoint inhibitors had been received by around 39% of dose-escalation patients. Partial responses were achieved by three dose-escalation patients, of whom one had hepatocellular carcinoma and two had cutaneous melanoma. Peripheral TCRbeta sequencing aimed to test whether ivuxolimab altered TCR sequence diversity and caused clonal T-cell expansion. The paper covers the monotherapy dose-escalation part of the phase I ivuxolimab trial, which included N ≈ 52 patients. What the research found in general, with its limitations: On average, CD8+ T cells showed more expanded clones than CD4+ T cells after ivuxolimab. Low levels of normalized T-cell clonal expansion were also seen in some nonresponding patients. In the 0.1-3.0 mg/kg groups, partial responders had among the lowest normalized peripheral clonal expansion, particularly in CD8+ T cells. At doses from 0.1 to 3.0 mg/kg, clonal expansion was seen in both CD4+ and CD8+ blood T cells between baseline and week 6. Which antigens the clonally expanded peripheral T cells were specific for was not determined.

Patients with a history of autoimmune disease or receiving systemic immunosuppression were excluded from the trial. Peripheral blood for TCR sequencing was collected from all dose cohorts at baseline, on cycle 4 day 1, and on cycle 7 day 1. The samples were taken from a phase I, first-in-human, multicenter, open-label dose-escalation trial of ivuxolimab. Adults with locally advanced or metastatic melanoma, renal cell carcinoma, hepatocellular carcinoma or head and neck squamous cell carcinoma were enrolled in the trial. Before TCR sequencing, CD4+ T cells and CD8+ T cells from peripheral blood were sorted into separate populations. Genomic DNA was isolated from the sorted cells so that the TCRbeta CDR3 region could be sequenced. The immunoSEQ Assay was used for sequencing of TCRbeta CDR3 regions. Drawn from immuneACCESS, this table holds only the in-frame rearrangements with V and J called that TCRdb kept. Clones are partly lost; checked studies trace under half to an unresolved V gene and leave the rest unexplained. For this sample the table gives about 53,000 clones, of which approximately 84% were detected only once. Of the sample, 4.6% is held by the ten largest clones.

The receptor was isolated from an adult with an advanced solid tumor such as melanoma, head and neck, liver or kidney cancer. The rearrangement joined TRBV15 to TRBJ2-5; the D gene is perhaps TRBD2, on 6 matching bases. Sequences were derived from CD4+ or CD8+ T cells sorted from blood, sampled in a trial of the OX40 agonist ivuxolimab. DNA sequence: TGTGCCACCAGCAGAGGACTAGGGATCCAAGAGACCCAGTACTTC. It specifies CATSRGLGIQETQYF.